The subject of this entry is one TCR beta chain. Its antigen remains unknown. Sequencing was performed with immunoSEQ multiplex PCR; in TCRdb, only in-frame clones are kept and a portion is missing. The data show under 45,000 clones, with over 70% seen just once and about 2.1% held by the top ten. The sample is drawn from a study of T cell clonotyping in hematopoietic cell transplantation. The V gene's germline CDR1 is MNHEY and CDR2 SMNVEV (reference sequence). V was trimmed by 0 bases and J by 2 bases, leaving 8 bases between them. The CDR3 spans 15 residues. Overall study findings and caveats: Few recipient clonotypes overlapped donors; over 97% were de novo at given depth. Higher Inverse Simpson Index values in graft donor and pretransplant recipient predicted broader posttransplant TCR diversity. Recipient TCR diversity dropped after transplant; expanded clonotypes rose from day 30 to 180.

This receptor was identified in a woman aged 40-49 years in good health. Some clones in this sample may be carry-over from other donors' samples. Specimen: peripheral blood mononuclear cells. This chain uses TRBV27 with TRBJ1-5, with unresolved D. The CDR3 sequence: CASSLSHPRNQPQHF. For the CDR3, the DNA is TGTGCCAGCAGTTTATCGCACCCCCGCAATCAGCCCCAGCATTTT.